This T cell receptor (beta chain) was captured by sequencing in a study of T cells in Graves' hyperthyroidism and ophthalmopathy (dated by TCRdb to between 2018 and 2020). For the study in its entirety: Peripheral blood samples were taken at initial diagnosis, before any treatment was given. To identify TCR V-J signatures that set the groups apart, the researchers used a discovery cohort of 100 patients, made up of 43 with Graves' ophthalmopathy and about 55 with stable Graves' hyperthyroidism. Whether ophthalmopathy could be predicted prospectively was tested in an independent validation cohort made up of some 20 hyperthyroidism patients plus 17 patients who later progressed to ophthalmopathy. The 90 to 100 discovery patients were randomly divided into training and test sets at a 7:3 ratio. Thyroid tissue and blood T-cell repertoires from several Graves' hyperthyroidism patients were also compared in the study. Once sampling was done, hyperthyroidism patients were given methimazole at a starting dose of 30 mg daily, whereas ophthalmopathy patients were given high-dose intravenous methylprednisolone. TCR Vbeta CDR3 sequencing of some 140 peripheral blood samples (43 ophthalmopathy, 75 or so hyperthyroidism and approximately 17 progressor patients) is reported in the paper.

In the ophthalmopathy patients, disease was moderately to severely active, with a Clinical Activity Score of 3 or more, a NOSPECS grade of 4 or more, and a duration of less than 3 months. Any patient with an uncontrolled infection, another autoimmune disease, pregnancy or lactation was excluded. Diagnoses were based on clinical symptoms, serum thyroxine and TRAb, thyroid ultrasound and orbital computed tomography. PBMCs were isolated from about 10 ml of fresh peripheral blood by Ficoll-Paque density gradient centrifugation. Trizol reagent was used to extract total RNA, and RNA quality was then checked on an Agilent 2100 Bioanalyzer. CDR1 and CDR2, per the germline V gene, are MNHEY and SVGEGT. Trimming accounts for 7 bases at V and 1 base at J, while the number of junction bases matched to no gene is 10. There are 15 amino acids in the CDR3, from cysteine to phenylalanine inclusive. Only the CDR3 part of the read is kept: 45 bases, read in frame from the first base.

Amplification of TCR beta CDR3 regions was carried out from RNA transcripts. For the first round of RT-PCR on the TCR CDR3, the HTBI primer set was used together with the Qiagen OneStep RT-PCR kit. A second multiplex PCR round built the libraries, followed by size selection and purification. Sequencing of the libraries was done on an Illumina HiSeq2000 using paired-end 100 bp reads. As for how the authors treated the data: SOAPnuke was used to process the raw data, with reads discarded if the reads contained adapters or uncalled bases, had a mean Phred below 15, or lacked an exact constant-primer or identifier match. COPE v1.2.5 was used to merge the high-quality paired reads, and each unique nucleotide sequence was defined as a clonotype. Clonotypes were aligned to IMGT TRBV, TRBD and TRBJ reference segments using MiTCR v1.1. Only V-J combinations with frequency above 0.0001, covering 99% to 99.2% of repertoires, were analysed. A TCS score was defined as the ratio of F50 (clonal expansion) to E x V (chaos), with BLOSUM62-based TCRdist applied between CDR3 peptides within each V-J. Welch's t-statistics and random forest reduced roughly 530 V-J features to around 14, which were used in a naive Bayes classifier (R e1071). TCRdb reran the public reads through fastp at Q25 and MiXCR, keeping productive beta chains. A single entry per CDR3 protein holds the most common genes and DNA from its merged rows. The V and J calls shown here were made by TCRdb, not taken from the authors' results. This sample has hundreds of thousands of distinct CDR3 sequences in its table, and about a sixth of those were observed once. Clones ranked in the top ten supply roughly 50% of the sample.

In the case of this clonotype: There is no known antigen for this receptor. A read error may be the cause here, since a much bigger clone is one base away.

Points the paper makes about the study in general: In validation, the model predicted progression to ophthalmopathy with around 71% sensitivity and roughly 75% specificity, a median of 6.5 months before onset. Most expanded thyroid clonotypes (frequency above 0.001) were also found in blood, which suggests that blood repertoires may mirror thyroid immune responses. A model built on a 13 V-J signature distinguished ophthalmopathy from stable hyperthyroidism, reaching over 85% sensitivity and 81.08% specificity in cross-validation and 80%/75% in testing. Sample size was not statistically predetermined, and blinding of investigators to group allocation was not performed.

The TCR originated in a woman aged 55-75 years with Graves' ophthalmopathy. Specimen: blood. This chain is built from TRBV6-2 or TRBV6-3 and TRBJ2-7; 7 central nucleotides agree with TRBD2. The CDR3 amino acid sequence is: CASTPRGETSYEQYF. The nucleotide sequence is TGTGCCAGCACCCCCCGGGGGGAAACATCCTACGAGCAGTACTTC.